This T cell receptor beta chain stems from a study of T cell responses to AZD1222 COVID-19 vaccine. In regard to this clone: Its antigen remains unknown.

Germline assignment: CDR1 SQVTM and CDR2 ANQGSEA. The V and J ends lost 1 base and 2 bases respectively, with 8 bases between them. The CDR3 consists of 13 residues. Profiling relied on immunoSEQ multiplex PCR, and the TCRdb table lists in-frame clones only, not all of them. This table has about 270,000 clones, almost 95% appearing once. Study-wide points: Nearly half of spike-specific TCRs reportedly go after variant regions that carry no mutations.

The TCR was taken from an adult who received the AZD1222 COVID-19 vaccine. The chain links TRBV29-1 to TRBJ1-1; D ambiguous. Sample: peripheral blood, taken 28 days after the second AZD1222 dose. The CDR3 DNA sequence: TGCAGCGTTGAAGTAGCGATCAACACTGAAGCTTTCTTT. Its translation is CSVEVAINTEAFF.